This T cell receptor beta chain was documented in a study of T cells in tumors after PD-1 blockade. The CDR3 runs 19 residues. TCRdb keeps only in-frame clones here, not all; method: immunoSEQ multiplex PCR. In the table there are 7,000 to 10,000 clones, approximately 62% of which are singletons. Time point indicated: second of two post-therapy site-matched biopsies roughly two months apart. This receptor was obtained from a human donor with basal cell carcinoma. V usage is TRBV1 and J usage is TRBJ2-3; TRBD2 was called by the table and not checked on the DNA. TRBV1 counts as a pseudogene. This specimen consisted of tumor tissue, obtained after anti-PD-1 treatment. CDR3 coding DNA: TGCACCAGCAGCCAAGATATAGGAGGCGGGGGCCCCTCCGAAGATACGCAGTATTTT. Translating it yields CTSSQDIGGGGPSEDTQYF.